This T cell receptor beta chain was captured in a study of chemoradiotherapy in HPV16-positive cancers. Here immunoSEQ multiplex PCR was the method, and the copy in TCRdb shows in-frame clones only, minus some. The top ten clones hold approximately 6.3% of a sample with several thousand clones, around 79% of them seen once. From germline, CDR1 is SGHTA and CDR2 FQGNSA. Trimming took off 5 bases at V and 5 bases at J, with 12 bases between the two ends. CDR3 length: 13 residues. This TCR derives from a human donor with HPV-associated anogenital cancer. This sequence joins TRBV7-2 and TRBJ1-1, with D possibly TRBD1 on 5 matching bases. Sample: tumor tissue, taken from a patient who underwent chemoradiotherapy. CDR3 protein: CASSPLGGTEAFF. The CDR3 nucleotides are TGTGCCAGCAGCCCCCTGGGGGGTACTGAAGCTTTCTTT.